This T cell receptor beta chain is from a study of regulatory T cells in long-lasting Graves disease. About the study: Persistence in Graves' disease denoted antithyroid drug use beyond 5 years alongside positive TSH receptor antibodies.

Time point defined: persistent/refractory GD, antithyroid drugs over 5 years with positive TRAb. From PBMCs, RNA was extracted and then used to make the TCR library. General study points: The persistent group shared around 2,600 public clonotypes, more than the approximately 890 shared by new patients. Persistent Graves' patients showed less TCR diversity than newly diagnosed patients showed. It is possible that accuracy was reduced by the small size of the sample.

The V gene lost 6 bases and the J gene lost 2 bases, with 20 bases spanning the gap. The germline gives CDR1 MDHEN, CDR2 SYDVKM. CDR3 length: 16 amino acids. This clonotype was counted at least ten times. Its target is not known. CDR3 regions were amplified by Arm-PCR using iRepertoire HTBI primers to build TCR beta libraries. TCRdb recomputed calls from the multiplex PCR reads with MiXCR, one row per CDR3 protein. The sample lists 400,000 to 500,000 distinct CDR3 sequences, roughly 23% seen once, with 14% in the top ten. The clonotype originates from a female donor with Graves disease. The gene calls are TRBV28 and TRBJ2-7, with D perhaps TRBD2 (5 bases). Sequencing was performed on peripheral blood mononuclear cells (PBMCs), taken when the disease was refractory, from a patient treated with antithyroid drugs. The CDR3, as DNA: TGTGCCAGCAGAAGTTTGGGGAGCGGAGGTACCTACGAGCAGTACTTC. This encodes CASRSLGSGGTYEQYF. Based on the CDR3 plus reference TRBV28 and TRBJ2-7, the full variable domain is DVKVTQSSRYLVKRTGEKVFLECVQDMDHENMFWYRQDPGLGLRLIYFSYDVKMKEKGDIPEGYSVSREKKERFSLILESASTNQTSMYLCASRSLGSGGTYEQYFGPGTRLTVT.